These 3 T cell receptor beta chains share one sample of origin, sequenced in a study of blood T cell repertoires in COVID-19 (TCRdb year 2020). Libraries came from the immunoSEQ multiplex PCR assay. Sourced from immuneACCESS, this table was stored by TCRdb with only in-frame sequences that have V and J called. A share of the clones is absent; for the studies checked, an unresolved V gene accounts for under half, and the remainder has no known explanation. Counted in this sample were about 86,000 clones; over 80% of them appeared once. More than 1% of the sample is taken by the ten largest. Source material: peripheral blood. These receptor sequences come from a human donor in a cohort sampled during active COVID-19.

The chain joins TRBV5-1 to TRBJ2-3; D gene ambiguous. V lost 4 bases to trimming and J lost 4 bases, with 7 bases between them. Germline CDR1 SGHRS, CDR2 YFSETQ. The CDR3 runs 12 residues. The DNA for the CDR3 is TGCGCCAGCAGCCTGAGTGCAGATACGCAGTATTTT. It codes for CASSLSADTQYF.

J is TRBJ2-5 and V is TRBV18; D is possibly TRBD1 (5 bases). The CDR3 runs 14 residues. V lost 3 bases to trimming and J lost 3 bases, with 11 bases between them. Germline-derived CDR1 and CDR2 are KGHSH and LQKENI. CDR3 coding DNA: TGTGCCAGCTCACCTCAAAGGGGCGAAGAGACCCAGTACTTC. This sequence encodes CASSPQRGEETQYF.

This clone was seen once. The V gene is TRBV18, the J gene TRBJ1-2, with TRBD1 matching 8 bases. Germline CDR1 and CDR2: KGHSH and LQKENI. After removal of 3 bases from V and 6 bases from J, the junction contained 3 bases not matched to a gene. The CDR3 is 13 amino acids. The CDR3: CASSPDREDGYTF. The CDR3 nucleotides are TGTGCCAGCTCACCGGACAGGGAGGATGGCTACACCTTC.